This TCR beta chain was profiled in a study of human T cells and chemical hapten exposure. Study-level background: The study lasted 20 to 25 weeks, and patients were dosed weekly with diphenylcyclopropenone on the scalp throughout. Findings of the study overall: No shift was seen in TCRs above 1 in 1000 frequency with DPC sensitization.

TCRdb re-called the RACE reads through MiXCR, storing one row per CDR3 protein. Of 85,000 to 95,000 distinct CDR3 sequences detected, roughly 11% appear once; the ten largest clones hold about 2%. Time point noted: patch test 2, 6 weeks after DPC sensitization. Treatment given: therapeutic diphenylcyclopropenone sensitization with weekly scalp DPC. Before extraction, the whole blood was not fractionated, and total RNA was taken from it. The CDR3 spans 15 residues. After removal of 6 bases from V and 1 base from J, the junction contained 4 bases not matched to a gene. The germline gives CDR1 MNHEY, CDR2 SMNVEV (reference sequence). On this clonotype: Its target is unknown.

V usage is TRBV27 and J usage is TRBJ2-1; 9 nucleotides align to TRBD2. Sequencing used whole blood, obtained in connection with sensitization to the hapten diphenylcyclopropenone (DPC). This sequence originates from a middle-aged man with alopecia areata. Some clones in this sample may be carry-over from other donors' samples. The CDR3 region has the DNA TGTGCCAGCAGGCGTAGCGGGAGTTCCTACAATGAGCAGTTCTTC. Amino acid sequence: CASRRSGSSYNEQFF.